The next 28 T cell receptor beta chains were all read from a single sample in a study of shared clonotypes between healthy human individuals. Profiling relied on immunoSEQ multiplex PCR, and the TCRdb table lists in-frame clones only, not all of them. This table holds approximately 1.4 million clones, around 98% found once. The sequencing input was naive CD4+ T cells sorted from blood. As to subset: CD45RA+ positively selected. The receptor source for this set is a man between 25 and 39 years old in good health.

V is TRBV10-3 and J is TRBJ2-1, with TRBD2 identical over 9 bases. The CDR3 totals 16 residues. The V and J ends lost 6 bases and 6 bases, in that order; junction bases with no gene match: 12. Germline V gene lookup returns CDR1 ENHRY and CDR2 SYGVKD. Here the CDR3 reads CAISGPGGRASNEQFF. In DNA form, the CDR3 reads TGTGCCATCAGCGGACCTGGCGGGAGGGCATCCAATGAGCAGTTCTTC.

CDR3 protein: CASSFNAGGRETQYF. Here the CDR3 DNA reads TGCGCCAGCAGCTTTAACGCGGGAGGCAGGGAGACCCAGTACTTC. The J gene is TRBJ2-5, the V gene TRBV5-1; 8 positions agree with TRBD2. Germline CDR1 is SGHRS and CDR2 is YFSETQ. The CDR3 runs 15 residues. The junction had 8 bases not matched to a gene; V was cut back by 2 bases and J by 5 bases.

The chain couples TRBV27 to TRBJ2-1; 14 nucleotides line up with TRBD2. Germline trimming cut 2 bases from V and 4 bases from J; bases unmatched to any gene: 7. Germline V gives CDR1 MNHEY, CDR2 SMNVEV (reference sequence). The CDR3 length is 18 residues. CDR3 coding DNA: TGTGCCAGCAGTTTAAAAGCGGGACTAGCGGGAGTTTACAATGAGCAGTTCTTC. As protein: CASSLKAGLAGVYNEQFF.

This chain joins TRBV2 and TRBJ2-3; possible D gene TRBD2, 6 bases. The CDR3 length is 17 residues. Germline V gene sequence: CDR1 SNHLY, CDR2 FYNNEI. V shed 6 bases and J shed 0 bases, with 19 bases lying between them. CDR3 coding DNA: TGTGCCAGCAGGACAGCGGGCCCACGAACTAGCACAGATACGCAGTATTTT. Protein sequence: CASRTAGPRTSTDTQYF.

The CDR3 DNA is TGTGCCAGCACCAAGACTAGCGGCCGTTACAATGAGCAGTTCTTC. As protein: CASTKTSGRYNEQFF. The chain is built from TRBV6-5 and TRBJ2-1, with 9 bases that match TRBD2. Germline-derived CDR1 and CDR2 are MNHEY and SVGAGI. Trimming removed 7 bases from V and 4 bases from J; junction bases left unmatched: 8. The CDR3 runs to 15 residues.

The chain employs TRBV6-6 and TRBJ1-3, with a weak D call TRBD1 (6 bases). The CDR3 extends over 13 amino acids. V lost 10 bases to trimming and J lost 2 bases, with 12 bases between them. Per germline, CDR1 MNHNY and CDR2 SVGAGI (reference sequence). In nucleotides, the CDR3 is TGTGCCATATCGACAGGACCTGGAAACACCATATATTTT. This translates into CAISTGPGNTIYF.

The rearrangement joins TRBV9 to TRBJ2-3; 9 nucleotides line up with TRBD2. After removal of 0 bases from V and 4 bases from J, the junction contained 9 bases not matched to a gene. Germline lookup yields CDR1 SGDLS and CDR2 YYNGEE. The CDR3 sequence is 17 residues long. The CDR3 DNA reads TGTGCCAGCAGCGTAGCTGTAGCGGGAGCCGGCTCAGATACGCAGTATTTT. Translating gives CASSVAVAGAGSDTQYF.

The chain recombines TRBV2 with TRBJ2-1; 11 bases align to TRBD2. The CDR3 is 18 residues long. V gave up 2 bases and J gave up 7 bases; unmatched junction bases: 13. Germline lookup yields CDR1 SNHLY and CDR2 FYNNEI. The CDR3 DNA reads TGTGCCAGCAGTGAATATAGGTCCGGGACTAGCGGATATAATGAGCAGTTCTTC. This sequence encodes CASSEYRSGTSGYNEQFF.

The rearrangement links TRBV15 to TRBJ2-3; weak D call: TRBD1 (6 bases). Trimming left V 0 bases short and J 1 base short, with 17 bases between. Germline V gene sequence: CDR1 LNHNV, CDR2 YYDKDF (reference sequence). CDR3 length equals 18 residues. DNA for the CDR3: TGTGCCACCAGCAGAGACGCACCCGGGACATTGGGCACAGATACGCAGTATTTT. It yields the protein CATSRDAPGTLGTDTQYF.

This sequence joins TRBV6-1 and TRBJ2-5; D is perhaps TRBD1 or TRBD2 (5 bases each). The CDR3 consists of 12 residues. Germline values: CDR1 MNHNS, CDR2 SASEGT. The germline V and J ends were trimmed by 6 bases and 4 bases, with 9 bases remaining between them. In DNA form, the CDR3 reads TGTGCCAGCAGAGGGACGGGAGAGACCCAGTACTTC. Amino acid sequence: CASRGTGETQYF.

This chain connects TRBV6-5 to TRBJ2-2, with D hard to call. V dropped 1 base and J dropped 3 bases, with 9 bases sitting between them. From germline, CDR1 is MNHEY and CDR2 SVGAGI. The CDR3 runs to 15 residues. For the CDR3, the DNA is TGTGCCAGCAGTTACTGGGCTACTTACACCGGGGAGCTGTTTTTT. Its protein is CASSYWATYTGELFF.

The V gene is TRBV4-3, the J gene TRBJ2-7; 9 nucleotides agree with TRBD1. The CDR3 covers 15 residues. J was trimmed by 3 bases and V by 1 base; bases with no gene match: 4. Germline-derived CDR1 and CDR2 are LGHNA and YSLEER. The CDR3 loop reads CASSQGWDRDYEQYF. The CDR3 DNA sequence: TGCGCCAGCAGCCAAGGATGGGACAGGGACTACGAGCAGTACTTC.

The V and J genes are TRBV18 and TRBJ2-2, with D possibly being TRBD1 or TRBD2 (6 bases each). Trimming stripped 0 bases from V and 1 base from J, with 12 bases between. The CDR3 runs 17 residues. Germline V gives CDR1 KGHSH, CDR2 LQKENI. The CDR3 protein is CASSPPGGTRNTGELFF. The DNA for the CDR3 is TGTGCCAGCTCACCACCGGGCGGGACAAGGAACACCGGGGAGCTGTTTTTT.

The V gene is TRBV27, the J gene TRBJ2-5; the D call may be TRBD1 or TRBD2 (5 bases each). Germline assignment: CDR1 MNHEY and CDR2 SMNVEV (reference sequence). The CDR3 runs 15 residues. Trimming removed 7 bases from V and 3 bases from J, with 18 bases in between. The chain's CDR3 is CASKRRGTEEETQYF. As DNA, the CDR3 is TGTGCCAGCAAGCGCCGAGGGACCGAGGAAGAGACCCAGTACTTC.

The chain links TRBV11-2 to TRBJ1-1; 9 nucleotides agree with TRBD1. CDR3 length: 17 amino acids. Trimming took 5 bases from V and 4 from J; bases not matched to a gene: 14. Germline V gene data show CDR1 as SGHAT and CDR2 as FQNNGV. In DNA, the CDR3 is TGTGCCAGCAGCCCTCGCCGGGACAGGGTTACGGGCACTGAAGCTTTCTTT. This codes for CASSPRRDRVTGTEAFF. The complete variable domain, with remaining parts taken from reference TRBV11-2 and TRBJ1-1, reads EAGVAQSPRYKIIEKRQSVAFWCNPISGHATLYWYQQILGQGPKLLIQFQNNGVVDDSQLPKDRFSAERLKGVDSTLKIQPAKLEDSAVYLCASSPRRDRVTGTEAFFGQGTRLTVV.

The chain has TRBV10-3 and TRBJ2-3, with 8 bases aligning to TRBD1. CDR1 is ENHRY, CDR2 SYGVKD, per germline. The CDR3 sequence is 13 residues long. After removal of 6 bases from V and 9 bases from J, the junction contained 8 bases not matched to a gene. The CDR3 region has the DNA TGTGCCATCAGAGACTCAGACAGGGGAACGCAGTATTTT. Its translation is CAIRDSDRGTQYF.

The chain is built from TRBV9 and TRBJ1-4; 7 bases match TRBD1. CDR3 size: 15 residues. J gave up 4 bases and V 4 bases, and 7 bases lay outside the gene matches. Per the germline V gene, CDR1 is SGDLS and CDR2 is YYNGEE. Here the CDR3 reads CASSPQGQNNEKLFF. The CDR3 DNA sequence: TGTGCCAGCAGCCCCCAGGGACAGAATAATGAAAAACTGTTTTTT.

This clone was seen a single time. The chain links TRBV7-3 to TRBJ2-3; the D is unclear. The CDR3 runs 14 residues. V was clipped by 1 base and J by 0 bases, with 5 bases between them. Germline-derived CDR1 and CDR2 are SGHTA and FQGTGA. The CDR3, as DNA: TGTGCCAGCAGCTTAAGGCGGAGCACAGATACGCAGTATTTT. It encodes CASSLRRSTDTQYF. Combining the CDR3 with reference TRBV7-3 and TRBJ2-3 gives the whole variable domain GAGVSQTPSNKVTEKGKYVELRCDPISGHTALYWYRQSLGQGPEFLIYFQGTGAADDSGLPNDRFFAVRPEGSVSTLKIQRTERGDSAVYLCASSLRRSTDTQYFGPGTRLTVL.

The gene calls are TRBV6-6 and TRBJ2-2; D not resolved. CDR1 and CDR2 (germline): MNHNY, SVGAGI (reference sequence). CDR3 size: 11 residues. Trimming took off 7 bases at V and 1 base at J, with 1 base between the two ends. CDR3 sequence: CASMNTGELFF. The DNA of the CDR3 is TGTGCCAGCATGAACACCGGGGAGCTGTTTTTT.

The chain uses TRBV15 and TRBJ2-6, with a tentative D call TRBD1 (6 bases). Deletions cut 0 bases from V and 1 base from J, with 16 bases between. Germline CDR1 and CDR2: LNHNV and YYDKDF (reference sequence). The CDR3 spans 19 residues. CDR3 region: CATSRDYQGRGSGANVLTF. The DNA for the CDR3 is TGTGCCACCAGCAGAGATTATCAGGGGCGCGGGTCTGGGGCCAACGTCCTGACTTTC. The variable domain in full, completed from reference TRBV15 and TRBJ2-6, reads DAMVIQNPRYQVTQFGKPVTLSCSQTLNHNVMYWYQQKSSQAPKLLFHYYDKDFNNEADTPDNFQSRRPNTSFCFLDIRSPGLGDTAMYLCATSRDYQGRGSGANVLTFGAGSRLTVL.

The rearrangement uses TRBV30 and TRBJ1-3; D is unclear. The CDR3 covers 10 residues. V lost 7 bases to trimming and J lost 9 bases, with 10 bases between them. Looked up from germline, CDR1 is GTSNPN and CDR2 is SVGIG (reference sequence). CDR3 DNA sequence: TGTGCCTTCTCGAGGGTCACCATATATTTT. As protein: CAFSRVTIYF. The complete variable domain, with remaining parts taken from reference TRBV30 and TRBJ1-3, reads SQTIHQWPATLVQPVGSPLSLECTVEGTSNPNLYWYRQAAGRGLQLLFYSVGIGQISSEVPQNLSASRPQDRQFILSSKKLLLSDSGFYLCAFSRVTIYFGEGSWLTVV.

The chain employs TRBV28 and TRBJ1-5, with D unresolved. This CDR3 has 14 residues. Germline assignment: CDR1 MDHEN and CDR2 SYDVKM. Trimming pared 6 bases from V and 1 base from J, leaving 10 bases between. The CDR3 coding sequence is TGTGCCAGCAGCCCCCTGGAAAGCAATCAGCCCCAGCATTTT. Amino acids: CASSPLESNQPQHF.

As regards this clone: Other DNA sequences in the same sample also yield this CDR3. The genes are TRBV5-4 and TRBJ1-1; D is unresolved. Germline values: CDR1 SGHNT, CDR2 YYREEE (reference sequence). CDR3 length equals 14 residues. V was cut by 0 bases and J by 0 bases, with 6 bases left in between. CDR3 residues: CASSLDPMNTEAFF. CDR3 in DNA: TGTGCCAGCAGCTTGGACCCAATGAACACTGAAGCTTTCTTT.

The rearrangement links TRBV18 to TRBJ2-1; D not certain. Germline CDR1 and CDR2: KGHSH and LQKENI. Trimming shortened V by 1 base and J by 2 bases, and 12 bases separated the two germline ends. The CDR3 is made up of 16 amino acids. The CDR3: CASSPLVSTTYNEQFF. CDR3 sequence (DNA): TGTGCCAGCTCACCACTGGTGTCCACAACCTACAATGAGCAGTTCTTC.

The chain recombines TRBV6-5 with TRBJ1-2; the D is unclear. Trimming stripped 2 bases from V and 7 bases from J, with 8 bases between. This CDR3 is 12 amino acids long. Germline lookup yields CDR1 MNHEY and CDR2 SVGAGI. This chain's CDR3 is CASSYPAGGYTF. CDR3 DNA: TGTGCCAGCAGTTACCCGGCGGGTGGCTACACCTTC.

This clone was seen once. The V gene is TRBV5-5, the J gene TRBJ2-5, with unresolved D. Germline V lookup: CDR1 SGHKS, CDR2 YYEKEE (reference sequence). This CDR3 comprises 14 residues. Trimming left V 1 base short and J 5 bases short, with 12 bases between. The CDR3 region has the DNA TGTGCCAGCAGCTTGTCAGGCCTGGGGGAGACCCAGTACTTC. Translated, it gives CASSLSGLGETQYF.

The chain employs TRBV28 and TRBJ2-7; D unresolved. The CDR3 sequence is 13 residues long. Germline-derived CDR1 and CDR2 are MDHEN and SYDVKM. Trimming pared 7 bases from V and 6 bases from J, leaving 16 bases between. The CDR3 coding sequence is TGTGCCAGCACTCCCCCCCGGCGATCCGAGCAGTACTTC. This encodes CASTPPRRSEQYF.

The gene calls are TRBV5-1 and TRBJ2-2, with TRBD1 identical over 8 bases. Looked up from germline, CDR1 is SGHRS and CDR2 is YFSETQ. Trimming removed 1 base from V and 4 bases from J; junction bases left unmatched: 12. The CDR3 is made up of 18 amino acids. The CDR3 region has the DNA TGCGCCAGCAGCTTGATTCGGAGACAGGGGTCGGGCACCGGGGAGCTGTTTTTT. Translated: CASSLIRRQGSGTGELFF.